Listed below are T cell receptor beta chains from one sample, sequenced in a study of T cell changes during pregnancy in multiple sclerosis. The method was immunoSEQ multiplex PCR; TCRdb's version includes in-frame clones alone and lacks a portion of them. The repertoire holds tens of thousands of clones, with around 92% as singletons. This specimen was CD4+ T cells from peripheral blood mononuclear cells, taken in the third trimester of pregnancy. The receptors derive from a female donor with multiple sclerosis, enrolled in a pregnancy study. Both conserved end residues are part of each CDR3. D genes are given only for firm matches. Only part of the rows carry a size: once, few, many, or a class if the clone is expanded.

CDR3aa,CDR3nt,d_gene,abundance,len,j_gene,v_gene
CASSSPGFNQPQHF,TGTGCCAGCAGCTCGCCGGGATTTAATCAGCCCCAGCATTTT,NA,once,14,TRBJ1-5,TRBV5-8
CASSYSSGGTYNEQFF,TGTGCCAGCAGTTACTCGAGCGGGGGGACCTACAATGAGCAGTTCTTC,TRBD2,NA,16,TRBJ2-1,TRBV6-5
CARSFSREAFF,TGTGCCAGAAGCTTTTCCAGGGAAGCTTTCTTT,NA,NA,11,TRBJ1-1,TRBV5-3
CASSERGGPEAFF,TGTGCCAGTAGTGAGAGGGGGGGCCCTGAAGCTTTCTTT,NA,NA,13,TRBJ1-1,TRBV19
CASSVTAGQGANYGYTF,TGTGCCAGCAGCGTAACGGCTGGACAGGGAGCTAACTATGGCTACACCTTC,TRBD1,NA,17,TRBJ1-2,TRBV9
CASSFRGGTLTGELFF,TGTGCCAGCAGCTTTCGGGGGGGGACGCTGACCGGGGAGCTGTTTTTT,TRBD2,NA,16,TRBJ2-2,TRBV5-4
CASSPGGVYEQYF,TGTGCCAGCTCACCAGGCGGGGTTTACGAGCAGTACTTC,NA,NA,13,TRBJ2-7,TRBV18
CASRPTGQLNTEAFF,TGTGCCAGCAGGCCTACAGGACAGCTGAACACTGAAGCTTTCTTT,NA,NA,15,TRBJ1-1,TRBV7-9
CSVLTVNEKLFF,TGCAGCGTTTTAACTGTTAATGAAAAACTGTTTTTT,NA,NA,12,TRBJ1-4,TRBV29-1
CASSSRPVTSGGATYEQYF,TGTGCCAGCAGCTCTCGACCCGTGACTAGCGGGGGCGCCACCTACGAGCAGTACTTC,TRBD2,NA,19,TRBJ2-7,TRBV5-5
CARQGNGPIDGYTF,TGTGCCCGCCAGGGGAACGGGCCTATCGATGGCTACACCTTC,NA,NA,14,TRBJ1-2,TRBV19
CASSPPRQGRSGYTF,TGCGCCAGCAGTCCCCCCCGACAGGGGAGGAGTGGCTACACCTTC,TRBD1,NA,15,TRBJ1-2,TRBV5-1
CASETGFDQPQHF,TGTGCCAGCGAGACAGGGTTCGATCAGCCCCAGCATTTT,TRBD1,NA,13,TRBJ1-5,TRBV6-1
CASSPQTGGYGYTF,TGTGCCAGCAGCCCGCAGACAGGGGGCTATGGCTACACCTTC,TRBD1,NA,14,TRBJ1-2,TRBV7-3
CASSPSRGGDEQYF,TGTGCCAGCAGCCCCTCGCGGGGGGGGGACGAGCAGTACTTC,TRBD2,NA,14,TRBJ2-7,TRBV7-2
CASSKSDRVYGYTF,TGTGCCAGTAGCAAATCGGACAGAGTTTATGGCTACACCTTC,NA,NA,14,TRBJ1-2,TRBV19
CASRGPYYEQYF,TGTGCCAGCAGGGGGCCCTACTACGAGCAGTACTTC,NA,NA,12,TRBJ2-7,TRBV27
CATSRDRVAIANGYTF,TGTGCCACCAGCAGAGACAGGGTTGCCATCGCCAATGGCTACACCTTC,NA,NA,16,TRBJ1-2,TRBV15
CASSYAGGGETQYF,TGTGCCAGCAGTTACGCGGGGGGCGGGGAGACCCAGTACTTC,TRBD2,NA,14,TRBJ2-5,TRBV6-5
CASGRDRGRGGFTYEQYF,TGTGCTAGTGGCCGAGATCGGGGTCGGGGGGGCTTTACCTACGAGCAGTACTTC,TRBD2,NA,18,TRBJ2-7,TRBV12-5
CASSMDRGFNEQFF,TGTGCCAGCAGTATGGACAGGGGATTCAATGAGCAGTTCTTC,TRBD1,NA,14,TRBJ2-1,TRBV6-1
CASSGPTRQFYGYTF,TGTGCCAGCAGCGGGCCGACCCGACAGTTCTATGGCTACACCTTC,NA,NA,15,TRBJ1-2,TRBV7-9
CASRGQVQGYGYTF,TGTGCCAGTAGGGGACAGGTTCAGGGATATGGCTACACCTTC,TRBD1,NA,14,TRBJ1-2,TRBV19
CASSGVRPRGTDTQYF,TGTGCCAGCAGTGGTGTACGACCTCGGGGCACAGATACGCAGTATTTT,NA,NA,16,TRBJ2-3,TRBV2
CASNFDTSIGELFF,TGTGCCAGCAACTTTGACACATCTATCGGGGAGCTGTTTTTT,NA,once,14,TRBJ2-2,TRBV9
CASSSQRAGEAFF,TGTGCCAGCAGCTCCCAGAGGGCGGGGGAAGCTTTCTTT,NA,few,13,TRBJ1-1,TRBV7-3
CASSQDFEAGGYTF,TGCGCCAGCAGCCAAGATTTTGAGGCTGGTGGCTACACCTTC,NA,NA,14,TRBJ1-2,TRBV4-1
CAISDPRWAGRETQYF,TGTGCCATCAGTGACCCACGGTGGGCAGGTCGAGAGACCCAGTACTTC,NA,NA,16,TRBJ2-5,TRBV10-3
CASTPGVYGYTF,TGTGCCAGCACGCCCGGGGTCTATGGCTACACCTTC,NA,NA,12,TRBJ1-2,TRBV6-1
CASSSNRATGGGYTF,TGTGCCAGCAGTTCAAATCGGGCTACGGGGGGTGGCTACACCTTC,NA,NA,15,TRBJ1-2,TRBV7-2
CASSRTGKGYEQYF,TGTGCCAGTAGTCGGACGGGGAAAGGATACGAGCAGTACTTC,NA,NA,14,TRBJ2-7,TRBV19
CASSLGGVINQPQHF,TGTGCCAGCAGCTTGGGGGGGGTGATCAATCAGCCCCAGCATTTT,NA,NA,15,TRBJ1-5,TRBV5-5
CASSPRGTGAYEQYF,TGTGCCAGCAGCCCTAGGGGGACAGGAGCCTACGAGCAGTACTTC,TRBD1,NA,15,TRBJ2-7,TRBV7-9
CASSSPRIRLAHSNQPQHF,TGTGCCAGCAGCTCCCCCCGGATCAGGTTAGCGCATAGCAATCAGCCCCAGCATTTT,NA,NA,19,TRBJ1-5,TRBV9
CASSASGGYVYGYTF,TGTGCCAGTAGTGCCTCCGGGGGTTACGTCTATGGCTACACCTTC,NA,NA,15,TRBJ1-2,TRBV19
CASSLESSGGVYEQYF,TGTGCCAGCAGCTTAGAATCCAGCGGGGGTGTATACGAGCAGTACTTC,TRBD2,NA,16,TRBJ2-7,TRBV7-2
CASSQQGVYGYTF,TGTGCCAGCAGTCAACAGGGAGTCTATGGCTACACCTTC,NA,NA,13,TRBJ1-2,TRBV6-6
CASSQGQANTEAFF,TGCGCCAGCAGCCAAGGACAGGCGAACACTGAAGCTTTCTTT,NA,few,14,TRBJ1-1,TRBV4-1
CASSVGGSLSEAFF,TGTGCCAGCAGCGTAGGAGGGTCCCTCTCTGAAGCTTTCTTT,NA,NA,14,TRBJ1-1,TRBV7-2
CASSYPCEGAAGYGYTF,TGTGCCAGCAGTTACCCCTGTGAGGGGGCCGCCGGCTATGGCTACACCTTC,TRBD1,NA,17,TRBJ1-2,TRBV6-7
CASSLQWQGLSEQYF,TGTGCCAGCAGTCTCCAATGGCAGGGTTTATCCGAGCAGTACTTC,NA,NA,15,TRBJ2-7,TRBV7-2
CASSKKGPPREWDSEAFF,TGTGCCAGCAGCAAAAAAGGTCCGCCTAGGGAGTGGGACAGTGAAGCTTTCTTT,NA,NA,18,TRBJ1-1,TRBV21-1
CASSYYKGATEAFF,TGTGCCAGCAGTTACTATAAGGGGGCAACTGAAGCTTTCTTT,TRBD1,NA,14,TRBJ1-1,TRBV6-5
CASSPIVVGYGYTF,TGCGCCAGCAGCCCCATAGTCGTCGGCTATGGCTACACCTTC,NA,NA,14,TRBJ1-2,TRBV5-1
CSARRVEAFF,TGCAGTGCTAGGAGGGTTGAGGCTTTCTTT,NA,NA,10,TRBJ1-1,TRBV20-1
CASSSSAGGRVTGELFF,NA,NA,NA,17,TRBJ2-2,TRBV27
CASSFGQGPSYEQYF,TGTGCCAGCAGCTTTGGGCAGGGTCCTTCCTACGAGCAGTACTTC,NA,NA,15,TRBJ2-7,TRBV7-3
CASSIDWPQGTAFF,TGTGCCAGTAGTATAGATTGGCCGCAGGGGACGGCTTTCTTT,NA,NA,14,TRBJ1-1,TRBV19
CASSYSRGVSGNTIYF,TGTGCCAGCAGTTACTCGCGGGGGGTCTCTGGAAACACCATATATTTT,NA,NA,16,TRBJ1-3,TRBV6-5
CASSLEFGRWTGGAGGGYTF,TGTGCCAGCAGCTTAGAGTTTGGAAGGTGGACAGGGGGCGCAGGTGGTGGCTACACCTTC,TRBD1,NA,20,TRBJ1-2,TRBV11-2
CASSDGRGGPTDTQYF,TGTGCCAGCAGTGATGGACGCGGGGGGCCCACAGATACGCAGTATTTT,TRBD2,NA,16,TRBJ2-3,TRBV25-1
CASSIYSGGDEKLFF,TGTGCCAGTAGTATATATTCAGGGGGCGATGAAAAACTGTTTTTT,TRBD1,NA,15,TRBJ1-4,TRBV19
CASSLAAGARYNEQFF,TGTGCCAGCAGCTTAGCCGCGGGGGCGCGGTACAATGAGCAGTTCTTC,NA,NA,16,TRBJ2-1,TRBV11-3
CASSESVAKLFF,TGTGCCAGCAGCGAGAGTGTAGCAAAACTGTTTTTT,NA,once,12,TRBJ1-4,TRBV5-5
CAWSVSAHYEQYF,TGTGCCTGGAGTGTATCTGCGCATTACGAGCAGTACTTC,NA,NA,13,TRBJ2-7,TRBV30